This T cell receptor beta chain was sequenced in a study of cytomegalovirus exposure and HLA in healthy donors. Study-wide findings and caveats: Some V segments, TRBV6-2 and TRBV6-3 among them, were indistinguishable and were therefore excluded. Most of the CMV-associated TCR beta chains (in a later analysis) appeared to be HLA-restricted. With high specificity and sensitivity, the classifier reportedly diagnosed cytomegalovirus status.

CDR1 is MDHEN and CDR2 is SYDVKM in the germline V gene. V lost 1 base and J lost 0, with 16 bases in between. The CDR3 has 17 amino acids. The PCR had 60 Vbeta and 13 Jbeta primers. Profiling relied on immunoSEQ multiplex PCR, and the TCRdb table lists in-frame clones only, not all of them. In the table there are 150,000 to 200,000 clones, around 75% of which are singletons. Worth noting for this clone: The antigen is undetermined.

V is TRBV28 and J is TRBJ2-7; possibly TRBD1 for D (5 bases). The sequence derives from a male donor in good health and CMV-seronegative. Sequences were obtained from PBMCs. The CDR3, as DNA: TGTGCCAGCAGTTTATCCCCCCCAAACAGGCGCTCCTACGAGCAGTACTTC. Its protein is CASSLSPPNRRSYEQYF.